This T cell receptor beta chain was profiled in a study of shared clonotypes between healthy human individuals. Clones were read by immunoSEQ multiplex PCR, and TCRdb kept only the in-frame ones, dropping some. Here the sample spans more than 2 million clones, roughly 95% being singletons. This CDR3 has 14 residues. V lost 6 bases and J 0 bases, leaving 9 bases between the germline ends. Germline-derived CDR1 and CDR2 are MNHEY and SVGAGI. This TCR derives from a man between 18 and 29 years old in good health. The J gene is TRBJ1-3, the V gene TRBV6-5; D remains unclear. Sequences were obtained from naive CD4+ T cells sorted from blood. Subset: CD45RA+ positively selected. CDR3 in DNA: TGTGCCAGCAGAGGACCGGTCTCTGGAAACACCATATATTTT. This gives the protein CASRGPVSGNTIYF.